This T cell receptor beta chain came from a study of T cell responses to AZD1222 COVID-19 vaccine. The CDR3 has 15 residues. CDR1 is LNHDA, CDR2 SQIVND, per germline (reference sequence). The V gene lost 7 bases and the J gene lost 0 bases, with 13 bases spanning the gap. Clones were read by immunoSEQ multiplex PCR, and TCRdb kept only the in-frame ones, dropping some. The sample includes approximately 100,000 clones, just under 90% of them seen just once. This sample comprised peripheral blood, obtained on day 0 of AZD1222 vaccination. The sequence derives from an adult in good health. The chain employs TRBV19 and TRBJ1-3; tentatively, D is TRBD1 (5 bases). The CDR3 region is CASKTTVYSGNTIYF. The CDR3 DNA follows: TGTGCCAGTAAAACGACAGTGTACTCTGGAAACACCATATATTTT.